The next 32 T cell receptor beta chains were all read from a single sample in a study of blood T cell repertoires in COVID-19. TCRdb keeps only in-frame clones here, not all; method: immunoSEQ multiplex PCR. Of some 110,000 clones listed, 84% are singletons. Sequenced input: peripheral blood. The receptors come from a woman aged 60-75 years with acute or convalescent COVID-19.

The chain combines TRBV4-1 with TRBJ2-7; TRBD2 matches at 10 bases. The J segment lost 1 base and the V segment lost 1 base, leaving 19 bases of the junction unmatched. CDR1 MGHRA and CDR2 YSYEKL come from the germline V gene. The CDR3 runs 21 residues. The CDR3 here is CASSQVRPGEPIAGGSYEQYF. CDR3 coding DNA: TGCGCCAGCAGCCAAGTAAGGCCGGGAGAACCGATAGCGGGAGGTTCCTACGAGCAGTACTTC.

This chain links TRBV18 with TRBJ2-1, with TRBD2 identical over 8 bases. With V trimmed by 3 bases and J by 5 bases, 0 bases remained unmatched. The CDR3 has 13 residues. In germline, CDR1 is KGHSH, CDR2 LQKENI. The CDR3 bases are TGTGCCAGCTCACCGCGGGGGGACAATGAGCAGTTCTTC. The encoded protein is CASSPRGDNEQFF.

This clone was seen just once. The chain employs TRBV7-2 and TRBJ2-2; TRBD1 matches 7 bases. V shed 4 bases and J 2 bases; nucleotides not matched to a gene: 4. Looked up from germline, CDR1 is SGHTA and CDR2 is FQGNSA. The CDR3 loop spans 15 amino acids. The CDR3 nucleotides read TGTGCCAGCAGCTCCCGGGACAGAAACACCGGGGAGCTGTTTTTT. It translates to CASSSRDRNTGELFF.

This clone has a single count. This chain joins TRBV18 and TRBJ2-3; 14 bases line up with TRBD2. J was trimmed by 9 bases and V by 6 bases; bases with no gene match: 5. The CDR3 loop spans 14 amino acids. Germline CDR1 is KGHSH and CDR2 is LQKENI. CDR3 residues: CASSPGTSGGTQYF. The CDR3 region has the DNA TGTGCCAGCTCCCCCGGGACTAGCGGGGGAACGCAGTATTTT.

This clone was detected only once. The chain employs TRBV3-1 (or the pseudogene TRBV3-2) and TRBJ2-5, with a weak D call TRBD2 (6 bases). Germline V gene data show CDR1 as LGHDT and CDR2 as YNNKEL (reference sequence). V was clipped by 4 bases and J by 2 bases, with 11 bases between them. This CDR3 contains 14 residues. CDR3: CASSPQLAQETQYF. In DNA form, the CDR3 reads TGTGCCAGCAGCCCACAACTAGCACAAGAGACCCAGTACTTC.

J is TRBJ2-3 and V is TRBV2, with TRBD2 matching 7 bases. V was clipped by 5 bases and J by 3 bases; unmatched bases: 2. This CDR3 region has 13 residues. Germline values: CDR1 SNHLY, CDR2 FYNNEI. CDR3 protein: CASSSGTTDTQYF. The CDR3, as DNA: TGTGCCAGCAGTAGCGGGACGACAGATACGCAGTATTTT.

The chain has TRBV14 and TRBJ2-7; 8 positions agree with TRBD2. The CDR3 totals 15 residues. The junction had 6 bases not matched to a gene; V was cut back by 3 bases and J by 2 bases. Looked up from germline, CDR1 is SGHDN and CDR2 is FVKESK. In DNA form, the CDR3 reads TGTGCCAGCAGCCAGCTAGCGGGCGGGACCTACGAGCAGTACTTC. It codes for CASSQLAGGTYEQYF.

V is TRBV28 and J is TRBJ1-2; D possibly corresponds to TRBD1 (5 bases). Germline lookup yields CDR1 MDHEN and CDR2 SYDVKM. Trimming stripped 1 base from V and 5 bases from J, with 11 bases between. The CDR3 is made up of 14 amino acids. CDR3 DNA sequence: TGTGCCAGCAGTTTATTTACGGCAGGGTATGGCTACACCTTC. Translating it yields CASSLFTAGYGYTF.

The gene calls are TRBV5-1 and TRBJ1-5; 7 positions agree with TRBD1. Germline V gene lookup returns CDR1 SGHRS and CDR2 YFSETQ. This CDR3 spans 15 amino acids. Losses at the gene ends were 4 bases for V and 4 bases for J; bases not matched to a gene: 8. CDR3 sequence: CASSLWDSSNQPQHF. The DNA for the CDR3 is TGCGCCAGCAGCCTATGGGACAGTTCAAATCAGCCCCAGCATTTT.

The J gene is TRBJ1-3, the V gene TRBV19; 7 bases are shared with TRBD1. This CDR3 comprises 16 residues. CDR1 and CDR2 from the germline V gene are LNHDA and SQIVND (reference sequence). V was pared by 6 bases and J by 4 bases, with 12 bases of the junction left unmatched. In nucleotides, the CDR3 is TGTGCCAGTAGCAAAGTGGGACAGTTGGTCGGAAACACCATATATTTT. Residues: CASSKVGQLVGNTIYF. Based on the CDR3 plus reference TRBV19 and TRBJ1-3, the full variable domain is DGGITQSPKYLFRKEGQNVTLSCEQNLNHDAMYWYRQDPGQGLRLIYYSQIVNDFQKGDIAEGYSVSREKKESFPLTVTSAQKNPTAFYLCASSKVGQLVGNTIYFGEGSWLTVV.

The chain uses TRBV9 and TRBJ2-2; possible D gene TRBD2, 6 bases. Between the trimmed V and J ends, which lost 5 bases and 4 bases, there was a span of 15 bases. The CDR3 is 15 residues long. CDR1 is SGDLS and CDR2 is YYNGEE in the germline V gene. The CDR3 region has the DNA TGTGCCAGCAGGCGGGAACTGGGGGTCACCGGGGAGCTGTTTTTT. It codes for CASRRELGVTGELFF.

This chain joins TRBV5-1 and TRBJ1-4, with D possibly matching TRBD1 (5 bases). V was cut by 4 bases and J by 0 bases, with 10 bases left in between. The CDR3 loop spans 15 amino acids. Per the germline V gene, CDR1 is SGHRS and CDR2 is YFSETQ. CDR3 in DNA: TGCGCCAGCAGCATCCAGGGAACAACTAATGAAAAACTGTTTTTT. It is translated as CASSIQGTTNEKLFF.

CDR3 nucleotides: TGTGCCAGCAGTCCACCGACAGGGGTGGAGACCCAGTACTTC. Its protein product is CASSPPTGVETQYF. J is TRBJ2-5 and V is TRBV27, with TRBD1 matching 8 bases. Germline lookup yields CDR1 MNHEY and CDR2 SMNVEV (reference sequence). J was trimmed by 5 bases and V by 5 bases; bases with no gene match: 7. There are 14 residues in the CDR3.

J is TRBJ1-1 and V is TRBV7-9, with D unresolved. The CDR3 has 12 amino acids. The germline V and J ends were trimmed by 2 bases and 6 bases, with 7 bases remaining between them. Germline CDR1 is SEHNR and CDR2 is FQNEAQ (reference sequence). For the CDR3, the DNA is TGTGCCAGCAGCTTACTGTCAGCTGAAGCTTTCTTT. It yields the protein CASSLLSAEAFF.

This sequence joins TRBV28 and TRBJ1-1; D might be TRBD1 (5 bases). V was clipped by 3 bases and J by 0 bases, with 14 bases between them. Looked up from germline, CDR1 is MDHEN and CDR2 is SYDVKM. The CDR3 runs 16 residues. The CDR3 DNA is TGTGCCAGCAGTTTGGGGGGAGGCAACATGAACACTGAAGCTTTCTTT. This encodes CASSLGGGNMNTEAFF.

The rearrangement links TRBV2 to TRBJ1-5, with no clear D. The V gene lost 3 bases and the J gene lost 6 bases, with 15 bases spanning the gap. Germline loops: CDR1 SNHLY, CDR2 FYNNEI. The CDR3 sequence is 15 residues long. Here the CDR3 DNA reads TGTGCCAGCAGTGAGCTGGCGGGGAGTGCTCAGCCCCAGCATTTT. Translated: CASSELAGSAQPQHF.

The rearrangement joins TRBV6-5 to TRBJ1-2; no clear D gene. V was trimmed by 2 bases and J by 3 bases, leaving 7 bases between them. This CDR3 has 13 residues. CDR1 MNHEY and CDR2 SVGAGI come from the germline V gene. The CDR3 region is CASSYQAYYGYTF. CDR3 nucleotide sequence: TGTGCCAGCAGTTACCAGGCCTACTATGGCTACACCTTC.

The CDR3 DNA reads as TGTGCCAGCAGTTTGCGGGGGGCGAGTGAGCAGTACTTC. As protein: CASSLRGASEQYF. The chain links TRBV28 to TRBJ2-7; 8 nucleotides match TRBD2. CDR1 is MDHEN, CDR2 SYDVKM, per germline. The CDR3 length is 13 residues. Trimming at V came to 3 bases and at J to 7 bases, leaving 5 bases not matched to a gene.

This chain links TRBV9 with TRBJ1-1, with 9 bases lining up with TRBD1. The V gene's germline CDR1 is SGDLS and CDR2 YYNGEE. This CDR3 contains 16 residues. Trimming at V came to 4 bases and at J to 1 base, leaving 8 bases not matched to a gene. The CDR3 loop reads CASSPGQGPWNTEAFF. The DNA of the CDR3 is TGTGCCAGCAGCCCGGGACAGGGACCCTGGAACACTGAAGCTTTCTTT.

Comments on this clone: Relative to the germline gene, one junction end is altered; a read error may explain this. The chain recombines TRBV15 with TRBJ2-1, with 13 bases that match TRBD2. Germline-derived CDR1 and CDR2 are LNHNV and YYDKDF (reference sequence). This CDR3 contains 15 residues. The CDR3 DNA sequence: TGTGCCACCAGCACCGGACTAGCGGGAGAACCCGAGCTGTTCTTC. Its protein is CATSTGLAGEPELFF.

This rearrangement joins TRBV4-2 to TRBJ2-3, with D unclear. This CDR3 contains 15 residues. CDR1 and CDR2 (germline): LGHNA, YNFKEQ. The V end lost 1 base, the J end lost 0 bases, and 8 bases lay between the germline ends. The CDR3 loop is CASSQASTSTDTQYF. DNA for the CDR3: TGTGCCAGCAGCCAAGCATCGACTAGCACAGATACGCAGTATTTT.

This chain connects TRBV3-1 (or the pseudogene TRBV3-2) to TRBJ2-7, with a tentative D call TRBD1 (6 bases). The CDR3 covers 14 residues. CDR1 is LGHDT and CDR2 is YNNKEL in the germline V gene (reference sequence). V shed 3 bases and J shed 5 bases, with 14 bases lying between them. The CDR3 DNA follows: TGTGCCAGCAGCCATCTCGGCAGGGGCCACGAGCAGTACTTC. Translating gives CASSHLGRGHEQYF.

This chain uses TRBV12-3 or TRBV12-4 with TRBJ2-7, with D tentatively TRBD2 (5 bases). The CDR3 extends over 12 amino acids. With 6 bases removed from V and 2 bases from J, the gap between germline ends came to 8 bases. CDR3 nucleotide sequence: TGTGCCAGCAGCCCCGGGACCTACGAGCAGTACTTC. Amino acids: CASSPGTYEQYF.

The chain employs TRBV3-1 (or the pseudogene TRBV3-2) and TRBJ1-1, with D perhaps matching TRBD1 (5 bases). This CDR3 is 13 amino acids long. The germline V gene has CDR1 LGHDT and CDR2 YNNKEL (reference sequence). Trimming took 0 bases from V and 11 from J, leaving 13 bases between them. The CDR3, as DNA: TGTGCCAGCAGCCAAGAACTGGGGGGGTCTGCTTTCTTT. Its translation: CASSQELGGSAFF.

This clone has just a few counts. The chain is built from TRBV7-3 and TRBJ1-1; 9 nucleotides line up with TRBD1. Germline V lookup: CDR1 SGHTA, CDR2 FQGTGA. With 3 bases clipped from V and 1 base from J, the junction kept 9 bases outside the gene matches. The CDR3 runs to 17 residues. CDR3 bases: TGTGCCAGCAGCTTGGACAGGGGCCGAGGGGCGAACACTGAAGCTTTCTTT. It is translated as CASSLDRGRGANTEAFF.

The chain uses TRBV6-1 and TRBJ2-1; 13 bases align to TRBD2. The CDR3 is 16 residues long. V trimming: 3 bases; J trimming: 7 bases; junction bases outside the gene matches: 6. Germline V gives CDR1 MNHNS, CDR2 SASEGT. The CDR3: CASSDPGTSGINEQFF. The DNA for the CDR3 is TGTGCCAGCAGTGACCCGGGGACTAGCGGGATTAATGAGCAGTTCTTC.

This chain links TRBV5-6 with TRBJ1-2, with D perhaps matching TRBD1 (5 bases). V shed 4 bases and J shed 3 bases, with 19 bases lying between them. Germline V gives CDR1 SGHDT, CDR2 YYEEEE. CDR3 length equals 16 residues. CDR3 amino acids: CASSHQITGRDYGYTF. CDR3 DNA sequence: TGTGCCAGCAGCCACCAAATAACAGGCCGGGACTATGGCTACACCTTC. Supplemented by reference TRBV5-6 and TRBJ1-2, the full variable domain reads DAGVTQSPTHLIKTRGQQVTLRCSPKSGHDTVSWYQQALGQGPQFIFQYYEEEERQRGNFPDRFSGHQFPNYSSELNVNALLLGDSALYLCASSHQITGRDYGYTFGSGTRLTVV.

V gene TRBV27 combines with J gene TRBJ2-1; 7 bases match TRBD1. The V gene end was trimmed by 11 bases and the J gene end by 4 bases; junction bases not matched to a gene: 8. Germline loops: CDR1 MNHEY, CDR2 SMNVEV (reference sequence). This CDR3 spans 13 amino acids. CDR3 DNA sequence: TGTGCCGCCAGACAGGGCGGGTACAATGAGCAGTTCTTC. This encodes CAARQGGYNEQFF.

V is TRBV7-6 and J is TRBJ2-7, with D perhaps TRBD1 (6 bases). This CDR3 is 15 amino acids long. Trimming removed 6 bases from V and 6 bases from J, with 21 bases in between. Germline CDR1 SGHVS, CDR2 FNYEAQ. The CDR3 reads CASSEIRAGAGEQYF. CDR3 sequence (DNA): TGTGCCAGCAGTGAGATTAGGGCAGGGGCGGGCGAGCAGTACTTC.

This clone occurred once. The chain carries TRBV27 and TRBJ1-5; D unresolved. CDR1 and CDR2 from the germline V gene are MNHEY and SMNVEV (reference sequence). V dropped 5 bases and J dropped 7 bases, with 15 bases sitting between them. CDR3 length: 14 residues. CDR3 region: CASSPSLAGQPQHF. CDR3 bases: TGTGCCAGCAGTCCATCCCTTGCGGGGCAGCCCCAGCATTTT.

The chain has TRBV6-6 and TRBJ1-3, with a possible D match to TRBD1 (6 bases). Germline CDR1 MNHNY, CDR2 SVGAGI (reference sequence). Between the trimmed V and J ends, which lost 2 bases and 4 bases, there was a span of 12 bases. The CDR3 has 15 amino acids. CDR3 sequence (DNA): TGTGCCAGCAGTTACGCACAGGGAACCGGAAACACCATATATTTT. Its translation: CASSYAQGTGNTIYF.

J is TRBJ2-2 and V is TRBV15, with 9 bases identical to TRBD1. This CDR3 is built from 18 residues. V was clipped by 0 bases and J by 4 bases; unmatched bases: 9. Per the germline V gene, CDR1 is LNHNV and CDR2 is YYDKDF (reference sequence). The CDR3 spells CATSRDPPTGGRTGELFF. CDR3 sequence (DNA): TGTGCCACCAGCAGAGATCCCCCCACAGGGGGCCGCACCGGGGAGCTGTTTTTT.